This TCR beta chain was captured by sequencing in a study of human T cells and chemical hapten exposure. In the study overall: Patch tests containing 0.01% DPC, applied to the upper back, were read at 6 days.

Each CDR3 protein is one row after TCRdb ran MiXCR on the RACE reads. The sample lists around 110,000 distinct CDR3 sequences, about 12% occurring once. Germline assignment: CDR1 SEHNR and CDR2 FQNEAQ (reference sequence). Trimming took 0 bases from V and 1 from J; bases not matched to a gene: 4. The CDR3 totals 17 residues. Time point meaning: patch test 1, 2 weeks after DPC sensitization. Documented treatment: therapeutic diphenylcyclopropenone sensitization with weekly scalp DPC. This clonotype was observed at least ten times. The sequence derives from a woman aged 45 to 65 with alopecia areata. Some clones in this sample may be carry-over from other donors' samples. J is TRBJ2-3 and V is TRBV7-9; 10 bases line up with TRBD1. The sample was whole blood, taken in connection with sensitization to the hapten diphenylcyclopropenone (DPC). CDR3 amino acids: CASSLARQGAGTDTQYF. DNA of the CDR3: TGTGCCAGCAGCTTAGCCCGACAGGGGGCCGGCACAGATACGCAGTATTTT.